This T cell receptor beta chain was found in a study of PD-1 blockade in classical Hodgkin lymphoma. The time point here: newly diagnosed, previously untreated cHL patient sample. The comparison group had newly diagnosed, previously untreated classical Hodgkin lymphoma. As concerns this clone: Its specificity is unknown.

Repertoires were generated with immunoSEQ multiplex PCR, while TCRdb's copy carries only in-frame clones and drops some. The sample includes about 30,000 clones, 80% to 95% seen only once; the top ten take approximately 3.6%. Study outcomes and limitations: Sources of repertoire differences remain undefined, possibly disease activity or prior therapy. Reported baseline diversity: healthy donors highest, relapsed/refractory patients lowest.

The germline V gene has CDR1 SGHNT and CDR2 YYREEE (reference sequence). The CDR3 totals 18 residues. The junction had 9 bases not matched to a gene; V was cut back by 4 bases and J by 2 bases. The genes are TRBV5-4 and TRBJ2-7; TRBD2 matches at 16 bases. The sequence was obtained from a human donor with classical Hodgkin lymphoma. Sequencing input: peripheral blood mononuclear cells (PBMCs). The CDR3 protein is CASSRGGGTSGRAYEQYF. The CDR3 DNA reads TGTGCCAGCAGCCGAGGAGGGGGGACTAGCGGGAGGGCCTACGAGCAGTACTTC.